This T cell receptor beta chain was recorded in a study of regulatory T cells in long-lasting Graves disease. Turning to the study itself: Over-5-year antithyroid drug use with positive TSH receptor antibodies defined persistent Graves' disease in the study. Study-wide results and limits: Having only a small sample size may have limited accuracy. Preferential use of TRBV28, TRBJ1-2 and TRBJ2-5 was seen in persistent disease.

Trimming cost V 5 bases and J 0 bases; bases outside gene matches: 11. This CDR3 contains 18 residues. Germline V CDR1 and CDR2: SGHTA, FQGNSA. Time point meaning: persistent/refractory GD, antithyroid drugs over 5 years with positive TRAb. Scientists built the TCR library using RNA that was extracted from PBMCs. According to the study, TCR beta libraries were built with iRepertoire HTBI primers and CDR3-region Arm-PCR. TCRdb independently ran MiXCR on the multiplex PCR reads; one entry per CDR3 protein. This sample yields approximately 440,000 distinct CDR3 sequences, of which 23% are seen a single time; 26% belongs to the top ten. There are a few counts of this clonotype. Antigen: not known.

The sample here was peripheral blood mononuclear cells (PBMCs), taken when the disease was refractory, from a patient treated with antithyroid drugs. The TCR originated in a female donor with Graves disease. This rearrangement joins TRBV7-2 to TRBJ1-5; 9 bases are shared with TRBD1. For the CDR3, the DNA is TGTGCCAGCAGCCGAAGGACAGGGGACGCTTCTAGCAATCAGCCCCAGCATTTT. Translating it yields CASSRRTGDASSNQPQHF.